The source of this T cell receptor beta chain is a study of radiation and T cells in renal cell carcinoma. Study conclusions and caveats: In blood, top tumor clones expanded by 2 weeks, shrinking by 4.

Using immunoSEQ multiplex PCR, the repertoire was profiled, and TCRdb retains in-frame clones only, with some absent. The sample has 100,000 to 150,000 clones; 82% are singletons. Documented time point: baseline pretreatment blood. Treatment defined: 15 Gy SBRT to primary tumor, nephrectomy 4 weeks later. This renal cell carcinoma was of the clear cell type. The germline V and J ends were trimmed by 5 bases and 4 bases, with 14 bases remaining between them. CDR3 length: 14 residues. Germline V CDR1 and CDR2: SGHTA, FQGTGA. As to this clone: No antigen is known for it.

This clonotype originated in a woman aged 55-75 years with renal cell carcinoma. This chain joins TRBV7-3 and TRBJ1-1; D gene unclear. The material was blood, obtained from a patient whose treatment included radiotherapy and nephrectomy. CDR3 sequence reads: CASSPTSGSTEAFF. The CDR3 nucleotides are TGTGCCAGCAGCCCTACCTCGGGGAGCACTGAAGCTTTCTTT.